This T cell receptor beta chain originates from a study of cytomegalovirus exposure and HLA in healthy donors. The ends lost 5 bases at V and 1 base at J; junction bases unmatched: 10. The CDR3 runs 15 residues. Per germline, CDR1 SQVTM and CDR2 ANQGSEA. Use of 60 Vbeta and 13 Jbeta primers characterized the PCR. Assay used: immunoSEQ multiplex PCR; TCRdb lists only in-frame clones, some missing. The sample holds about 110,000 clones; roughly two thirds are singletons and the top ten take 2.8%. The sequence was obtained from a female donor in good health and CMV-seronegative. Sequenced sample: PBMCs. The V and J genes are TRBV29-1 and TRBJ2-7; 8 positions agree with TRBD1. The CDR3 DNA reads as TGCAGCGTTTACTCCATCGGGACAGGATCCTACGAGCAGTACTTC. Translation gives CSVYSIGTGSYEQYF.